The 6 T cell receptor beta chains below all came from one sample that was sequenced in a study of human T cells and chemical hapten exposure. A single record per CDR3 protein comes from TCRdb applying MiXCR to the RACE reads. The repertoire holds roughly 200,000 distinct CDR3 sequences, with around 24% as singletons. Sample time point: patch test 1, 2 weeks after DPC sensitization. Specified treatment: therapeutic diphenylcyclopropenone sensitization with weekly scalp DPC. The source material was whole blood, sampled in connection with sensitization to the hapten diphenylcyclopropenone (DPC). The receptor set was obtained from a woman aged 45-60 years with alopecia areata. Some clones in this sample may be carry-over from other donors' samples.

The rearrangement joins TRBV29-1 to TRBJ2-3; D remains unclear. Trimming left V 0 bases short and J 4 bases short, with 2 bases between. The germline gives CDR1 SQVTM, CDR2 ANQGSEA. The CDR3 runs to 11 residues. CDR3: CSVEDADTQYF. The CDR3 DNA reads as TGCAGCGTTGAAGATGCAGATACGCAGTATTTT.

This clonotype showed up just a few times. The rearrangement links TRBV29-1 to TRBJ2-1, with 10 bases identical to TRBD1. J gave up 6 bases and V 6 bases, and 8 bases lay outside the gene matches. The CDR3 is 14 residues long. The germline CDR1 and CDR2 sequences are SQVTM and ANQGSEA. CDR3 region: CSVPGTGDGNEQFF. The CDR3 DNA follows: TGCAGCGTACCCGGGACAGGGGACGGCAATGAGCAGTTCTTC.

The V and J genes are TRBV6-1 and TRBJ2-3, with 13 bases identical to TRBD2. CDR1 is MNHNS and CDR2 is SASEGT in the germline V gene. J was trimmed by 6 bases and V by 3 bases; bases with no gene match: 6. The CDR3 consists of 16 residues. Here the CDR3 DNA reads TGTGCCAGCAGTGACGGACTAGCGGGAGAATGGGATACGCAGTATTTT. This translates into CASSDGLAGEWDTQYF.

This clonotype was observed a few times. The chain employs TRBV6-2 or TRBV6-3 and TRBJ1-2; D ambiguous. In germline, CDR1 is MNHEY, CDR2 SVGEGT. This CDR3 is 12 amino acids long. Trimming took off 7 bases at V and 4 bases at J, with 10 bases between the two ends. CDR3 protein: CASNGGTYGYTF. The CDR3, as DNA: TGTGCCAGCAACGGCGGAACCTATGGCTACACCTTC.

This chain joins TRBV10-2 and TRBJ2-1, with D maybe TRBD1 (5 bases). This CDR3 contains 14 residues. The V gene lost 7 bases and the J gene lost 10 bases, with 20 bases spanning the gap. Germline loops: CDR1 WSHSY, CDR2 SAAADI. The CDR3 bases are TGCGCCAGCACCGCGACAGCATCAAACTCCGAGCAGTTCTTC. It yields the protein CASTATASNSEQFF.

This clonotype has only a few counts. The chain joins TRBV20-1 to TRBJ1-2, with D perhaps TRBD1 (5 bases). There are 12 residues in the CDR3. V lost 5 bases, J lost 4 bases, and 11 bases lay in between. Germline CDR1 and CDR2: DFQATT and SNEGSKA (reference sequence). CDR3 DNA: TGCAGTGCTTATCAGGGTCCCTATGGCTACACCTTC. This gives the protein CSAYQGPYGYTF.